This T cell receptor (beta chain) appears in the sequencing data of a study of a mutant IDH1 vaccine in newly diagnosed glioma. Study information: Treated patients had a mean age of about 38 years and an approximately 62% male, approximately 38% female split.

The study's findings and limits: Overall, approximately 93% of patients had vaccine-induced immune responses. No link was apparently found between pseudoprogression and changes in top peripheral T cell clonotypes.

This clone was observed a handful of times. Its target is unknown. The time point here: baseline, week 1 (first vaccination visit). Treatment in this sample: pre-vaccination baseline after standard-of-care therapy. Tumors from donors were new WHO grade 3 or 4 IDH1-mutant astrocytomas with ATRX loss. Trimming took 5 bases from V and 1 from J, leaving 10 bases between them. Germline CDR1 SEHNR, CDR2 FQNEAQ (reference sequence). The CDR3 runs to 14 residues. Assay: immunoSEQ multiplex PCR; the TCRdb copy retains only in-frame clones and omits some. Here the sample spans 70,000 to 100,000 clones, approximately 80% being singletons.

The sequencing here drew on PBMCs, taken from a glioma patient treated with radiotherapy, temozolomide or both. V is TRBV7-9 and J is TRBJ2-3; the D gene is possibly TRBD2 (5 bases). The sequence was collected from a man aged 40-49 years with glioma. Some clones in this sample may be carry-over from other donors' samples. Here the CDR3 DNA reads TGTGCCAGCAGCGCCGGACTGCGCACAGATACGCAGTATTTT. Protein sequence: CASSAGLRTDTQYF.